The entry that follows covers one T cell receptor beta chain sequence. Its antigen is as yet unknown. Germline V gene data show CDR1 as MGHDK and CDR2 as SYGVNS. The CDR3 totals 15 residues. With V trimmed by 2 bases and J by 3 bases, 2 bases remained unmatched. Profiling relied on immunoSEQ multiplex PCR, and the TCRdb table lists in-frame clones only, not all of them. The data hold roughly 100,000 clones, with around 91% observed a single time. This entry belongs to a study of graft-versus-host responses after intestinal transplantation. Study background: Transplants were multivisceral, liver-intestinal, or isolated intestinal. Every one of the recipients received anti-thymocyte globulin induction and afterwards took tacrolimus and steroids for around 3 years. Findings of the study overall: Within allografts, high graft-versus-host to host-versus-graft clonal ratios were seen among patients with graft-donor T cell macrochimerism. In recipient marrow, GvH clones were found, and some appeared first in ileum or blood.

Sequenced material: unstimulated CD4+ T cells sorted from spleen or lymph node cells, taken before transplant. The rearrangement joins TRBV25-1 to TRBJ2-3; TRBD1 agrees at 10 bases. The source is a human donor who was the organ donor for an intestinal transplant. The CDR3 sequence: CASSEPGQGTDTQYF. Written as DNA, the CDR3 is TGTGCCAGCAGTGAACCGGGACAGGGGACAGATACGCAGTATTTT.